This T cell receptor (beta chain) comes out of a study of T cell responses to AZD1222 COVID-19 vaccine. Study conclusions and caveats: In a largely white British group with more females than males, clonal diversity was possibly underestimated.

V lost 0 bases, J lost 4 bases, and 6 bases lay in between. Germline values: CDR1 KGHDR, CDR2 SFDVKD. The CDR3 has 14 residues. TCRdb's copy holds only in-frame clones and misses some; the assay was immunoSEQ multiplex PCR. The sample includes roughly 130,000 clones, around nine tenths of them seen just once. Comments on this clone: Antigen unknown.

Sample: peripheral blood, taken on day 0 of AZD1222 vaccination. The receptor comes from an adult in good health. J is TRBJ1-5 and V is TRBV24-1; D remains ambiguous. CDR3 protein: CATSDLSPNQPQHF. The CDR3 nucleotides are TGTGCCACCAGTGATTTGTCGCCTAATCAGCCCCAGCATTTT.